The 19 T cell receptor beta chains below come from one sample, sequenced in a study of blood T cell repertoires in COVID-19 (dated by TCRdb to 2020 to 2022). The method was the immunoSEQ multiplex PCR assay. TCRdb holds this immuneACCESS table with in-frame rearrangements only. Some clones are missing; in checked studies, unresolved V genes explain under half, and the rest has no known cause. Recorded for this sample are 130,000 to 150,000 clones; around 91% of them occurred a single time. In total, the top ten clones hold under 3.5% of the sample. Sequenced input: peripheral blood. These receptors all come from a woman aged 55-69 years with active COVID-19.

The chain has TRBV21-1 and TRBJ2-1; no DNA check was done on the table's D call, TRBD2. TRBV21-1 is a recognized pseudogene. The CDR3 covers 16 residues. This CDR3 reads CASSSHSGDPYNEQFF. The CDR3 nucleotides are TGTGCCAGCAGCAGCCATAGCGGGGACCCCTACAATGAGCAGTTCTTC.

This clone was recorded once. The chain recombines TRBV28 with TRBJ2-7, with D perhaps TRBD1 (6 bases). Trimming shortened V by 0 bases and J by 3 bases, and 9 bases separated the two germline ends. Per the germline V gene, CDR1 is MDHEN and CDR2 is SYDVKM. The CDR3 is made up of 14 amino acids. The CDR3 sequence is CASSLWSQGYEQYF. CDR3 sequence (DNA): TGTGCCAGCAGTTTATGGTCACAGGGCTACGAGCAGTACTTC. Full variable domain (missing parts from reference TRBV28 and TRBJ2-7): DVKVTQSSRYLVKRTGEKVFLECVQDMDHENMFWYRQDPGLGLRLIYFSYDVKMKEKGDIPEGYSVSREKKERFSLILESASTNQTSMYLCASSLWSQGYEQYFGPGTRLTVT.

The V and J genes are TRBV10-3 and TRBJ1-5; D is perhaps TRBD1 (5 bases). The CDR3 is made up of 15 amino acids. Deletions cut 3 bases from V and 5 bases from J, with 14 bases between. The germline V gene has CDR1 ENHRY and CDR2 SYGVKD. The CDR3 region has the DNA TGTGCCATCAGTGAAGATGGGGCCGGACATCAGCCCCAGCATTTT. It is translated as CAISEDGAGHQPQHF.

The V and J genes are TRBV7-2 and TRBJ1-3; TRBD1 agrees at 7 bases. The CDR3 runs 15 residues. The V segment lost 5 bases and the J segment 2 bases; nucleotides outside the gene matches: 6. The germline gives CDR1 SGHTA, CDR2 FQGNSA. The CDR3 spells CASSPQGGAGNTIYF. CDR3 DNA sequence: TGTGCCAGCAGCCCGCAAGGGGGCGCTGGAAACACCATATATTTT.

Note on this clone: At one of its ends the junction is not consistent with the germline gene, which may arise from a read error. V usage is TRBV7-2 and J usage is TRBJ2-1; 15 nucleotides agree with TRBD2. From germline, CDR1 is SGHTA and CDR2 FQGNSA. The CDR3 is 13 residues long. CDR3 coding DNA: TGTGCCAGCACCCAAGGACTAGCGGGGGGGCCGATCTTC. This translates into CASTQGLAGGPIF.

This rearrangement joins TRBV7-9 to TRBJ2-1; 12 bases map to TRBD2. The germline V gene has CDR1 SEHNR and CDR2 FQNEAQ (reference sequence). Losses at the gene ends were 5 bases for V and 0 bases for J; bases not matched to a gene: 5. The CDR3 covers 17 residues. CDR3 in DNA: TGTGCCAGCAGCACCCCGACTAGCGGGAGCTCCTACAATGAGCAGTTCTTC. Amino acids: CASSTPTSGSSYNEQFF.

CDR3 loop: CASSLERPSATEAFF. The CDR3 DNA reads TGCGCCAGCAGCTTGGAACGGCCAAGCGCCACTGAAGCTTTCTTT. The V and J genes are TRBV5-1 and TRBJ1-1; D is uncertain. CDR3 length: 15 residues. The germline gives CDR1 SGHRS, CDR2 YFSETQ. The V end was cut by 0 bases, the J end by 4 bases, with 13 bases between.

In this sample, this clone turned up once. J is TRBJ2-5 and V is TRBV7-2; weak D call: TRBD1 (5 bases). Germline CDR1 reads SGHTA; CDR2 reads FQGNSA. V lost 3 bases and J 5 bases, leaving 13 bases between the germline ends. The CDR3 loop spans 14 amino acids. The DNA for the CDR3 is TGTGCCAGCAGCTTCGGCCGGGCAGGGGAGACCCAGTACTTC. Its translation is CASSFGRAGETQYF.

CDR3 sequence reads: CASSQGQGALYEQYF. The CDR3 DNA is TGCGCCAGCAGCCAAGGACAGGGGGCGCTCTACGAGCAGTACTTC. V and J are TRBV5-1 and TRBJ2-7; the match to TRBD1 covers 11 bases. J lost 3 bases, V lost 4 bases, and 6 bases had no gene match. The CDR3 contains 15 residues. Germline CDR1 is SGHRS and CDR2 is YFSETQ.

The rearrangement joins TRBV24-1 to TRBJ2-5; TRBD2 might be the D (6 bases). CDR1 is KGHDR and CDR2 is SFDVKD in the germline V gene. The CDR3 length is 15 residues. Trimming left V 1 base short and J 4 bases short, with 12 bases between. The CDR3 DNA reads TGTGCCACCAGTGATTTATTGGGGGGAAGAGAGACCCAGTACTTC. Protein: CATSDLLGGRETQYF.

The J gene is TRBJ1-2, the V gene TRBV28; 8 bases match TRBD1. CDR1 and CDR2 from the germline V gene are MDHEN and SYDVKM. The ends lost 1 base at V and 6 bases at J; junction bases unmatched: 7. This CDR3 contains 15 residues. The CDR3 coding sequence is TGTGCCAGCAGTTTATTAGTGGACAGGGTTGATGGCTACACCTTC. Its protein product is CASSLLVDRVDGYTF.

The chain carries TRBV4-2 and TRBJ2-7; 11 bases are shared with TRBD2. This CDR3 is built from 15 residues. Germline CDR1 LGHNA, CDR2 YNFKEQ. The V segment lost 2 bases and the J segment 4 bases; nucleotides outside the gene matches: 4. The CDR3 DNA is TGTGCCAGCAGCCAAATAACTAGCGGGAGTTACGAGCAGTACTTC. Its translation: CASSQITSGSYEQYF.

V gene TRBV6-2 or TRBV6-3 combines with J gene TRBJ1-1, with TRBD1 matching over 8 bases. CDR3 length: 15 residues. J was trimmed by 2 bases and V by 4 bases; bases with no gene match: 6. In germline, CDR1 is MNHEY, CDR2 SVGEGT. CDR3 amino acids: CASSLLAGGNTEAFF. The CDR3 nucleotides are TGTGCCAGCAGTTTACTGGCAGGGGGCAACACTGAAGCTTTCTTT.

The chain has TRBV18 and TRBJ2-1; 10 bases are shared with TRBD2. This CDR3 is built from 17 residues. The junction had 15 bases not matched to a gene; V was cut back by 6 bases and J by 7 bases. Looked up from germline, CDR1 is KGHSH and CDR2 is LQKENI. CDR3 in DNA: TGTGCCAGCTCCCCTCTCGCTCTAGCGGGAGCGTGGAATGAGCAGTTCTTC. This sequence encodes CASSPLALAGAWNEQFF.

The rearrangement joins TRBV5-4 to TRBJ2-5; tentative D call: TRBD1 (6 bases). The V gene lost 6 bases and the J gene lost 4 bases, with 19 bases spanning the gap. The CDR3 extends over 15 amino acids. Germline CDR1 SGHNT, CDR2 YYREEE (reference sequence). CDR3 in amino acids: CASTRGRPGGETQYF. As DNA, the CDR3 is TGTGCCAGCACCAGGGGACGACCAGGCGGAGAGACCCAGTACTTC.

The chain employs TRBV7-9 and TRBJ1-5, with D possibly matching TRBD1 (5 bases). V lost 5 bases, J lost 2 bases, and 19 bases lay in between. The length of the CDR3 is 17 residues. Germline loops: CDR1 SEHNR, CDR2 FQNEAQ (reference sequence). CDR3 in amino acids: CASSPNAGISGNQPQHF. CDR3 sequence (DNA): TGTGCCAGCAGCCCGAACGCAGGGATATCAGGCAATCAGCCCCAGCATTTT.

The chain carries TRBV7-9 and TRBJ1-6; 8 bases are a match to TRBD1. CDR3 length equals 14 residues. V lost 3 bases to trimming and J lost 7 bases; unmatched junction nucleotides: 2. Germline assignment: CDR1 SEHNR and CDR2 FQNEAQ (reference sequence). The CDR3 region is CASSFTGGNSPLHF. The CDR3 DNA sequence: TGTGCCAGCAGCTTCACAGGGGGAAATTCACCCCTCCACTTT. Full variable domain (outside the CDR3, taken from reference TRBV7-9 and TRBJ1-6): DTGVSQNPRHKITKRGQNVTFRCDPISEHNRLYWYRQTLGQGPEFLTYFQNEAQLEKSRLLSDRFSAERPKGSFSTLEIQRTEQGDSAMYLCASSFTGGNSPLHFGNGTRLTVT.

This clone was counted between two and nine times. DNA of the CDR3: TGTGCCAGCAGCTTGGCCGGGGCTAGCGGGACCGAGCAGTACTTC. This translates into CASSLAGASGTEQYF. This chain connects TRBV5-4 to TRBJ2-7, with 9 bases identical to TRBD2. CDR3 size: 15 residues. Germline V lookup: CDR1 SGHNT, CDR2 YYREEE (reference sequence). Unmatched junction bases numbered 7, after V lost 0 bases and J lost 6 bases. Combining the CDR3 with reference TRBV5-4 and TRBJ2-7 gives the whole variable domain ETGVTQSPTHLIKTRGQQVTLRCSSQSGHNTVSWYQQALGQGPQFIFQYYREEENGRGNFPPRFSGLQFPNYSSELNVNALELDDSALYLCASSLAGASGTEQYFGPGTRLTVT.

V is TRBV29-1 and J is TRBJ2-1; 7 bases match TRBD2. This CDR3 is built from 14 residues. After removal of 0 bases from V and 12 bases from J, the junction contained 11 bases not matched to a gene. Germline V lookup: CDR1 SQVTM, CDR2 ANQGSEA. CDR3 coding DNA: TGCAGCGTTGAAGAGAGGGGCGGGAGTTTAGGGCAGTTCTTC. Translated, it gives CSVEERGGSLGQFF.